This T cell receptor (beta chain) was obtained from a study of cytomegalovirus exposure and HLA in healthy donors. A multiplex PCR was run with 60 Vbeta primers and 13 Jbeta primers. Clones were read by immunoSEQ multiplex PCR, and TCRdb kept only the in-frame ones, dropping some. The table lists around 74,000 clones. The V end lost 5 bases, the J end lost 1 base, and 8 bases lay between the germline ends. CDR1 and CDR2 from the germline V gene are MNHNY and SVGAGI (reference sequence). The CDR3 extends over 14 amino acids. The chain is built from TRBV6-6 and TRBJ2-2, with no clear D. Sequences were obtained from PBMCs. This TCR was sampled from a young man in good health and CMV-seronegative. DNA for the CDR3: TGTGCCAGCAGTGTTGACAAGAACACCGGGGAGCTGTTTTTT. Translation gives CASSVDKNTGELFF.